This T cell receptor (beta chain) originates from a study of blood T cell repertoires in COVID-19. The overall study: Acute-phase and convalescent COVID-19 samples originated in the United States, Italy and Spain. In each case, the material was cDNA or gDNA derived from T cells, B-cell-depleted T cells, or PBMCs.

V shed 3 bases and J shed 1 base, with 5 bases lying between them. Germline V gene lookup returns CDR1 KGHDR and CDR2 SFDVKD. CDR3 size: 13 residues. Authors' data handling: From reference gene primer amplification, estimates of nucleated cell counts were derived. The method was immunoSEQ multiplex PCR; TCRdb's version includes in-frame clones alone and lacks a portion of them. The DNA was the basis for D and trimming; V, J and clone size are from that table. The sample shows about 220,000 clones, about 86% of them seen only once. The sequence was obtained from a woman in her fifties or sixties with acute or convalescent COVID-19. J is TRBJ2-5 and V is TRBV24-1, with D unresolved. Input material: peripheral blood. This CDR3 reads CATSDASQETQYF. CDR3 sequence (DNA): TGTGCCACCAGTGATGCGAGCCAAGAGACCCAGTACTTC.